This TCR beta chain was retrieved from a study of blood T cell repertoires in COVID-19. Study-level background: Specimens from acute and convalescent COVID-19 originated in the United States, Italy and Spain. Sample material is recorded as cDNA or gDNA derived from T cells, B-cell-depleted T cells, or PBMCs.

In the source study's methods: Nucleated cell counts were estimated from reference gene primer amplification. Profiled with immunoSEQ multiplex PCR; TCRdb holds only in-frame clones, not every one. V and J calls and clone size are copied from that table; D and trimming were computed from the DNA. The table lists around 56,000 clones, approximately 90% of them singletons. This CDR3 contains 11 residues. Trimming cost V 2 bases and J 5 bases, with 5 bases left between them. Germline CDR1 SQVTM, CDR2 ANQGSEA. Sequenced input: peripheral blood. This clonotype was sampled from a woman aged 55-75 years with active or convalescent COVID-19. The chain uses TRBV29-1 and TRBJ2-3, with D hard to call. CDR3 sequence reads: CSVEPLDTQYF. As DNA, the CDR3 is TGCAGCGTTGAACCCCTAGATACGCAGTATTTT.